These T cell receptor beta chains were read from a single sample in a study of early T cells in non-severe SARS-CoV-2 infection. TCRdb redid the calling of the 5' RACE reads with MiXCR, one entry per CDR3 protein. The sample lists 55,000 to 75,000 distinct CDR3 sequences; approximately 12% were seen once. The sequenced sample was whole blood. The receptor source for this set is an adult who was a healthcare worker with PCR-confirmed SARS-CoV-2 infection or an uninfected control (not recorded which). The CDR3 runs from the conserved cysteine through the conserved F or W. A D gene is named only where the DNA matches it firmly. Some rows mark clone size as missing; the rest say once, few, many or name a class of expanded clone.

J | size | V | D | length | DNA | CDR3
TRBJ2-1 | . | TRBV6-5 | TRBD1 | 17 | TGTGCCAGCAGTAAACCTATGGACAGGGGTCGATACAATGAGCAGTTCTTC | CASSKPMDRGRYNEQFF
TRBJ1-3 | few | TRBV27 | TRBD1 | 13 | TGTGCCAGCGGACAGGGCTACGGAAACACCATATATTTT | CASGQGYGNTIYF
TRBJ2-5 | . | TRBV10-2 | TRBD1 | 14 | TGCGCCAGCAGTTCCGGGACAGGAGAAGAGACCCAGTACTTC | CASSSGTGEETQYF
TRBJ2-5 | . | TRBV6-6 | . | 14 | TGTGCCAGCAGCCTTATTAGCAGACAAGAGACCCAGTACTTC | CASSLISRQETQYF
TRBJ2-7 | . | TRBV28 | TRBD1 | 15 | TGTGCCAGCAGTTTAGTAAGGACAGGGGACAGGGAGCAGTACTTC | CASSLVRTGDREQYF
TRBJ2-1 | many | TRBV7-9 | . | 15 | TGTGCCAGCAGCCGTGACAATTGGTTTAATAATGAGCAGTTCTTC | CASSRDNWFNNEQFF
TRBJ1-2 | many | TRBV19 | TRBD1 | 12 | TGTGCCAGTACCCCCAGGGGGTATGGCTACACCTTC | CASTPRGYGYTF
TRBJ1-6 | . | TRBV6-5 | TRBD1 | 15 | TGTGCCAGCAGTTACCTACAGGGGGTGAGGTCACCCCTCCACTTT | CASSYLQGVRSPLHF
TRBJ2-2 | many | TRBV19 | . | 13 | TGTGCCACTACTTGGACCGACACCGGGGAGCTGTTTTTT | CATTWTDTGELFF
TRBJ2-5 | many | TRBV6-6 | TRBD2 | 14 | TGTGCCAGCAGCTCGACTAGCGGGGAGGTGTCCCAGTACTTC | CASSSTSGEVSQYF
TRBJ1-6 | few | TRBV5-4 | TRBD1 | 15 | TGTGCCAGCAGCTGGGACAGGGATAATAATTCACCCCTCCACTTT | CASSWDRDNNSPLHF
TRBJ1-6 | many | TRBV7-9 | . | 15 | TGTGCCAGCAGCCTCGACACCTACTATAATTCACCCCTCCACTTT | CASSLDTYYNSPLHF
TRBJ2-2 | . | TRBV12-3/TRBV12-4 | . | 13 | TGTGCCAGCGGCCTACCGAACACCGGGGAGCTGTTTTTT | CASGLPNTGELFF
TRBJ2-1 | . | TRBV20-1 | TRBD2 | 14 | TGCAGTGCCTGGACTAGCGGGAGTTTCAATGAGCAGTTCTTC | CSAWTSGSFNEQFF
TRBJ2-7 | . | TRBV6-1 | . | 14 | TGTGCCAGCAGTGAAGATGTGACATACGACGAGCAGTACTTC | CASSEDVTYDEQYF
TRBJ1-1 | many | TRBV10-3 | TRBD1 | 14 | TGTGCCATCAGCGGGACAGGGGTGGGAACTGAAGCTTTCTTT | CAISGTGVGTEAFF
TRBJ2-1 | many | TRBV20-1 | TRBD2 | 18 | TGCAGTGCTAGAGGGAGGCCTAGCGGGGGGGCCAACTCGGATGAGCAGTTCTTC | CSARGRPSGGANSDEQFF
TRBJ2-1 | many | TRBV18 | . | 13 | TGTGCCAGCTCACCCTCGGTATACAATGAGCAGTTCTTC | CASSPSVYNEQFF
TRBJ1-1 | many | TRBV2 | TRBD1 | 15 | TGTGCCAGCAGTGAATCAGGGGGGGCGAACACTGAAGCTTTCTTT | CASSESGGANTEAFF
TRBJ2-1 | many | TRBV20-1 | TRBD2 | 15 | TGCAGTGCTCCCCGGGCGGCGGGAGTAAGGAATGAGCAGTTCTTC | CSAPRAAGVRNEQFF
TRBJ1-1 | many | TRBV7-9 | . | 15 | TGTGCCAGCCCACTTGCAGGAGCCATGAACACTGAAGCTTTCTTT | CASPLAGAMNTEAFF
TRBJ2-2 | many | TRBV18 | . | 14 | TGTGCCAGCAAGGGGCTTCAGAACACCGGGGAGCTGTTTTTT | CASKGLQNTGELFF
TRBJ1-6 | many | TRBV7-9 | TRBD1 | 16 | TGTGCCAGCAGCTGGGGGACAGCCCAATATAATTCACCCCTCCACTTT | CASSWGTAQYNSPLHF